Reported below is one T cell receptor beta chain. This record belongs to a study of blood T cell repertoires in COVID-19. Study background: COVID-19 samples collected from the United States, Italy and Spain covered acute and convalescent phases.

CDR1 MNHEY and CDR2 SMNVEV come from the germline V gene (reference sequence). Unmatched junction bases numbered 5, after V lost 5 bases and J lost 6 bases. This CDR3 has 13 amino acids. How the authors handled the data: For nucleated cells, counts were estimated from reference gene primer amplification. Sequenced by immunoSEQ multiplex PCR; TCRdb stores in-frame clones only, minus some. V and J calls plus clone size are reproduced from that table; the DNA served to infer D and trimming. The sample includes 43,000 or so clones, roughly 89% of them seen just once. The sequenced sample consisted of peripheral blood. The receptor's source is a man in his 60s with active COVID-19. V usage is TRBV27 and J usage is TRBJ2-7; the match to TRBD2 covers 9 bases. The CDR3, as DNA: TGTGCCAGCAGTGGGCTAGCGGGACGCGAGCAGTACTTC. Protein: CASSGLAGREQYF.